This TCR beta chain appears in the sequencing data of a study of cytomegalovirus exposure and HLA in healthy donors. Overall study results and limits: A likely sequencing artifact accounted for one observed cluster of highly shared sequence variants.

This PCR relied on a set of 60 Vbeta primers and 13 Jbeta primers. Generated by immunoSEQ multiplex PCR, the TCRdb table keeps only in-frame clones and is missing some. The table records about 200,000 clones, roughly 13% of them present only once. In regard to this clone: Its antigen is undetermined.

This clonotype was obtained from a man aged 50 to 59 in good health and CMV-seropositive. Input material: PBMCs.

The CDR3 is CAVRGDTNQPQHF. In nucleotides, the CDR3 is TGTGCCGTCCGAGGGGACACCAATCAGCCCCAGCATTTT. The chain has TRBV10-3 and TRBJ1-5; tentative D call: TRBD1 (6 bases). The germline V gene encodes CDR1 ENHRY and CDR2 SYGVKD. The CDR3 covers 13 residues. Trimming removed 11 bases from V and 3 bases from J, with 14 bases in between.